This T cell receptor beta chain was observed in a study of blood T cell repertoires in COVID-19. Authors' analysis steps: From reference gene primer amplification, estimates of nucleated cell counts were derived. Here immunoSEQ multiplex PCR was the method, and the copy in TCRdb shows in-frame clones only, minus some. D and trimming come from the DNA, and the V and J calls and clone size come from that table. The sample holds approximately 300,000 clones, 90% seen once. This CDR3 spans 15 amino acids. Unmatched junction bases numbered 7, after V lost 3 bases and J lost 7 bases. CDR1 is MNHNS, CDR2 SASEGT, per germline.

The chain carries TRBV6-1 and TRBJ1-2; 11 nucleotides line up with TRBD1. The clonotype originates from a woman between 25 and 40 years old who had been exposed to COVID-19. The sequenced sample consisted of PBMCs or T cells enriched from blood (not recorded which). The CDR3 nucleotides are TGTGCCAGCAGTGACCGCCCCGGGACAGGGGGTGGCTACACCTTC. This translates into CASSDRPGTGGGYTF.